The 18 T cell receptor beta chains given below trace back to one sample, sequenced in a study of OX40 agonist ivuxolimab in advanced cancers. Only in-frame clones appear in the TCRdb table, and some are missing; sequencing was by immunoSEQ multiplex PCR. The sample records tens of thousands of clones, roughly 89% being singletons. Sequences were derived from CD4+ or CD8+ T cells sorted from blood, sampled in a trial of the OX40 agonist ivuxolimab. The receptors here all came from an adult with an advanced solid tumor such as melanoma, head and neck, liver or kidney cancer.

The gene calls are TRBV28 and TRBJ1-6; D call uncertain. This CDR3 spans 11 amino acids. Germline loops: CDR1 MDHEN, CDR2 SYDVKM. With 6 bases removed from V and 8 bases from J, the gap between germline ends came to 5 bases. In DNA form, the CDR3 reads TGTGCCAGCAGCCGAGATTCACCCCTCCACTTT. Amino acid sequence: CASSRDSPLHF.

This clone was found a few times. The chain recombines TRBV7-9 with TRBJ2-1, with 8 bases identical to TRBD2. After removal of 4 bases from V and 4 bases from J, the junction contained 9 bases not matched to a gene. Per the germline V gene, CDR1 is SEHNR and CDR2 is FQNEAQ (reference sequence). CDR3 length: 16 residues. The CDR3 here is CASSSLRGRSYNEQFF. CDR3 DNA sequence: TGTGCCAGCAGCTCCCTTCGCGGGAGGAGTTACAATGAGCAGTTCTTC.

This clone occurred a few times. The rearrangement joins TRBV6-6 to TRBJ2-7, with D perhaps TRBD2 (6 bases). Germline CDR1 reads MNHNY; CDR2 reads SVGAGI (reference sequence). This CDR3 is built from 14 residues. V gave up 6 bases and J gave up 0 bases, with 12 bases separating them. The CDR3 sequence is CASRDAGISYEQYF. The CDR3, as DNA: TGTGCCAGCAGGGATGCGGGGATCTCCTACGAGCAGTACTTC.

The V and J genes are TRBV6-6 and TRBJ2-1; D is possibly TRBD1 or TRBD2 (6 bases each). The germline V gene has CDR1 MNHNY and CDR2 SVGAGI (reference sequence). V was shortened by 2 bases and J by 0 bases, with 8 bases between the two germline ends. The CDR3 length is 15 residues. The CDR3 DNA reads as TGTGCCAGCAGTTACGGGGGGCCCTCCTACAATGAGCAGTTCTTC. Its protein product is CASSYGGPSYNEQFF.

The sample holds one count of this clone. This chain links TRBV2 with TRBJ2-7; no clear D. Trimming pared 6 bases from V and 5 bases from J, leaving 11 bases between. This CDR3 is built from 12 residues. From germline, CDR1 is SNHLY and CDR2 FYNNEI. DNA for the CDR3: TGTGCCAGCAGCGCTGTTTGGGACGAGCAGTACTTC. It yields the protein CASSAVWDEQYF.

The rearrangement joins TRBV28 to TRBJ2-2; 8 bases align to TRBD1. Germline V lookup: CDR1 MDHEN, CDR2 SYDVKM. After removal of 2 bases from V and 6 bases from J, the junction contained 8 bases not matched to a gene. The CDR3 has 16 amino acids. The CDR3 nucleotides are TGTGCCAGCAGTTTAGGGACAGGAAGTCTGTCCGGGGAGCTGTTTTTT. Translating gives CASSLGTGSLSGELFF.

The V call is TRBV5-1, the J call TRBJ2-7, with TRBD2 identical over 13 bases. The CDR3 is 17 amino acids. Germline values: CDR1 SGHRS, CDR2 YFSETQ. Losses at the gene ends were 3 bases for V and 4 bases for J; bases not matched to a gene: 10. The CDR3 DNA follows: TGCGCCAGCAGCTGGTCGACTAGCGGGAGGCCCGAATACGAGCAGTACTTC. Translation: CASSWSTSGRPEYEQYF.

The chain couples TRBV29-1 to TRBJ2-1, with TRBD2 as a possible D gene (6 bases). The CDR3 consists of 15 residues. V lost 7 bases and J lost 11, with 27 bases in between. CDR1 SQVTM and CDR2 ANQGSEA come from the germline V gene. CDR3 loop: CSGGRQGLGGQKQFF. In nucleotides, the CDR3 is TGCAGCGGCGGACGGCAAGGCCTGGGGGGTCAGAAGCAGTTCTTC.

V and J are TRBV25-1 and TRBJ2-6; the D gene is possibly TRBD2 (6 bases). Germline lookup yields CDR1 MGHDK and CDR2 SYGVNS. CDR3 length: 18 amino acids. The V end was cut by 4 bases, the J end by 1 base, with 17 bases between. This chain's CDR3 is CASSGFSAGRSGANVLTF. CDR3 DNA: TGTGCCAGCAGTGGTTTCTCCGCAGGGAGGTCTGGGGCCAACGTCCTGACTTTC.

The V call is TRBV10-3, the J call TRBJ2-6; 8 nucleotides agree with TRBD2. V shed 4 bases and J 0 bases; nucleotides not matched to a gene: 8. The CDR3 covers 18 residues. Germline CDR1 reads ENHRY; CDR2 reads SYGVKD. The CDR3 reads CAISAGGGLSSGANVLTF. In DNA, the CDR3 is TGTGCCATCAGTGCGGGAGGGGGACTTAGCTCTGGGGCCAACGTCCTGACTTTC.

V and J are TRBV7-2 and TRBJ1-2, with 10 bases matching TRBD1. Germline V gene lookup returns CDR1 SGHTA and CDR2 FQGNSA. The CDR3 is 14 amino acids. V shed 3 bases and J 8 bases; nucleotides not matched to a gene: 6. The CDR3 DNA reads as TGTGCCAGCAGCTTTCGACAGGGGGCGTCGGGCTACACCTTC. Translating gives CASSFRQGASGYTF.

The chain is built from TRBV2 and TRBJ2-7; maybe TRBD1 (5 bases). In germline, CDR1 is SNHLY, CDR2 FYNNEI. The CDR3 extends over 14 amino acids. Trimming left V 5 bases short and J 0 bases short, with 11 bases between. This CDR3 is CASSFGQGSYEQYF. The CDR3 nucleotides read TGTGCCAGCAGTTTCGGGCAGGGCTCCTACGAGCAGTACTTC.

In DNA, the CDR3 is TGTGCCAGCAGCTCCCTGACAGGGGGAAGGGGTGAAGCTTTCTTT. The encoded protein is CASSSLTGGRGEAFF. V usage is TRBV11-2 and J usage is TRBJ1-1; TRBD1 matches at 9 bases. V dropped 4 bases and J dropped 7; count of bases not matched to a gene: 10. Germline assignment: CDR1 SGHAT and CDR2 FQNNGV. This CDR3 contains 15 residues.

V usage is TRBV19 and J usage is TRBJ1-1; D remains unclear. Trimming removed 1 base at V and 6 bases at J, with 12 bases between. CDR1 and CDR2 (germline): LNHDA, SQIVND (reference sequence). This CDR3 has 14 amino acids. The CDR3 sequence is CASSIGLMAAEAFF. The CDR3, as DNA: TGTGCCAGTAGTATAGGACTAATGGCAGCTGAAGCTTTCTTT.

The gene calls are TRBV19 and TRBJ2-3; 8 nucleotides align to TRBD2. Germline CDR1 reads LNHDA; CDR2 reads SQIVND (reference sequence). J was trimmed by 6 bases and V by 4 bases; bases with no gene match: 12. This CDR3 has 16 residues. CDR3: CASSRAGGTGGDTQYF. CDR3 DNA sequence: TGTGCCAGTAGTAGGGCGGGAGGAACCGGAGGGGATACGCAGTATTTT.

The J gene is TRBJ2-7, the V gene TRBV18, with 9 positions matching TRBD2. The CDR3 is 14 amino acids. The germline gives CDR1 KGHSH, CDR2 LQKENI. V trimming: 5 bases; J trimming: 0 bases; junction bases outside the gene matches: 2. CDR3 sequence: CASSSTSGSYEQYF. The CDR3 nucleotides are TGTGCCAGCTCATCGACTAGCGGCTCCTACGAGCAGTACTTC.

The V gene is TRBV2, the J gene TRBJ2-1, with D tentatively TRBD1 or TRBD2 (7 bases each). The CDR3 runs to 15 residues. Looked up from germline, CDR1 is SNHLY and CDR2 is FYNNEI. The V end lost 6 bases, the J end lost 4 bases, and 16 bases lay between the germline ends. The CDR3, as DNA: TGTGCCAGCAGACAAGCGGGACAGTCGTACAATGAGCAGTTCTTC. Translation gives CASRQAGQSYNEQFF. Complete variable domain (other parts from reference TRBV2 and TRBJ2-1): EPEVTQTPSHQVTQMGQEVILRCVPISNHLYFYWYRQILGQKVEFLVSFYNNEISEKSEIFDDQFSVERPDGSNFTLKIRSTKLEDSAMYFCASRQAGQSYNEQFFGPGTRLTVL.

The chain uses TRBV5-4 and TRBJ2-6; no reliable D call. V was shortened by 6 bases and J by 1 base, with 14 bases between the two germline ends. Per germline, CDR1 SGHNT and CDR2 YYREEE (reference sequence). The CDR3 length is 16 residues. Here the CDR3 reads CASTRAPRSGANVLTF. The CDR3 nucleotides read TGTGCCAGCACCCGGGCGCCCCGATCTGGGGCCAACGTCCTGACTTTC.